The TCR beta chain described here comes from a study of T cell responses to AZD1222 COVID-19 vaccine (dated by TCRdb to about 2021). As for the study more broadly: A total of around 240 trial participants underwent TCR sequencing, of whom more than 200 had received two doses of AZD1222 and around 25 had received two doses of the MenACWY control vaccine. Enrollment into the trials was organized by age into subgroups of 18-55, 56-69 and 70-plus years, and those subgroups contained roughly 150, 30 and 60 TCR-sequenced participants, respectively. Study-wide findings and limitations: Only five or six AZD1222 recipients were SARS-CoV-2 seropositive at baseline, limiting conclusions about previously exposed vaccinees. Nearly half of unique spike-specific TCRs reportedly recognized epitopes outside regions mutated in the B.1.351 and B.1.1.7 variants. Because no samples from the day 14 peak response were available, repertoires could be characterized only after the peak T cell response. Most participants were white British and females outnumbered males, and the authors suggested that clonal diversity may have been underestimated. In the small 56-69-year group, the increase in depth fell short of significance, most likely because of low power. The vaccine-associated CD4 TCRs covered the entire spike protein, and the dominant responses fell in regions 160-218 and 743-854. Spike-specific TCR breadth and depth rose significantly after two AZD1222 doses compared with day 0 and with MenACWY recipients.

A remark on this clone: Its specific antigen is unknown. The input lacks base qualities; no much larger clone sits a single base away.

The CDR3 regions of human TCRbeta chains were subjected to immunosequencing. Per the source publication's procedure: Repertoire TCRs were matched against a reference library of SARS-CoV-2-specific TCRs generated with the MIRA antigen-specificity platform. Breadth was defined as the fraction of unique TCRs that were SARS-CoV-2-associated, and depth was defined as the fraction of total T cells that were SARS-CoV-2-associated. Using the MIRA data, every spike-specific TCR was mapped to the spike region that the TCR reacted to and assigned to either a CD4 or a CD8 class. Log10-transformed breadth and depth values were compared by one-way ANOVA with Sidak's multiple comparisons tests. TCRdb obtained this table from immuneACCESS and retained in-frame rearrangements with V and J assigned. These tables miss some clones; where compared with another copy, unresolved V genes account for less than half of the shortfall, and the remainder is unexplained. For V, J and clone size, that table is used; D and trimming come from the DNA. This sample lists about 190,000 clones; over 80% were detected once. Approximately 2.5% of the sample belongs to the ten largest clones.

The time point label for this specimen denotes: baseline before first vaccination. The meaning of the sample's treatment or condition label: meningococcal conjugate vaccine given as trial control. Samples from vaccinated people were obtained from the UK trials COV001 and COV002, which included a single-blind randomized controlled phase 2/3 trial of AZD1222 (ChAdOx1 nCoV-19) in healthy adults. For TCRbeta chain sequencing, PBMC samples from trial participants were taken at day 0 and at day 28 after the second dose. From cysteine to phenylalanine, the CDR3 is 16 amino acids long. Only the CDR3 DNA is retained, 48 bases long and in frame from the first base. Trimming takes 0 bases off V and 2 bases off J; junction bases not matched to a gene: 5. CDR1 and CDR2 (LGHNA, YSLEER) derive from the germline V gene.

Recombination linked TRBV4-3 to TRBJ2-7; 9 central bases correspond to TRBD1. The clonotype originates from an adult in good health. The specimen was peripheral blood, collected on day 0 of MenACWY control vaccination. The CDR3 corresponds to CASSQDLTGGTYEQYF. The nucleotide sequence is TGCGCCAGCAGCCAAGATTTGACAGGGGGGACCTACGAGCAGTACTTC.